This record covers a single T cell receptor beta chain. An end of the junction differs from the germline gene, which may be a read error. Other DNA sequences in this specimen translate into the identical CDR3. The length of the CDR3 is 14 residues. Germline V gene sequence: CDR1 WNHNN, CDR2 SYGVQD (reference sequence). The method was immunoSEQ multiplex PCR; TCRdb's version includes in-frame clones alone and lacks a portion of them. The table records around 58,000 clones, 75% to 90% of them present only once. This entry is derived from a study of glioma-infiltrating T cells after dendritic cell vaccination.

The sample was blood, taken before dendritic cell vaccination. The receptor's source is a human donor with glioblastoma. The V and J genes are TRBV10-1 and TRBJ2-1; 8 nucleotides align to TRBD1. Here the CDR3 reads CASNDRGIYNEQFF. The CDR3 nucleotides are TGTGCCAGCAACGACAGGGGAATCTACAATGAGCAGTTCTTC.